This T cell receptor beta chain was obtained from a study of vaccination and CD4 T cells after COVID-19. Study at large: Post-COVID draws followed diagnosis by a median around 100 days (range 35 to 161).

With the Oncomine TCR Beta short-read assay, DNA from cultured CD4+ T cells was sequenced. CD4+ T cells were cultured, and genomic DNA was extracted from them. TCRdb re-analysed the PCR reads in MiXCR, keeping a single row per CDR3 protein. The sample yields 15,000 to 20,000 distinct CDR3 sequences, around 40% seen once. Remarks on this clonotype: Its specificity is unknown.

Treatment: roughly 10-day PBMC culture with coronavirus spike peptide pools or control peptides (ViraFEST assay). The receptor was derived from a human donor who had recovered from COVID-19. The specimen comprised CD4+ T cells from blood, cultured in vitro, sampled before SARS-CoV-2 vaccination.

CDR3 amino acids: CASSIRQGGYEQYF. The CDR3, as DNA: TGTGCCAGCAGCATACGACAGGGAGGATACGAGCAGTACTTC. The rearrangement joins TRBV6-1 to TRBJ2-7; D is possibly TRBD1 (7 bases). V gave up 6 bases and J gave up 4 bases, with 16 bases separating them. CDR3 size: 14 residues. CDR1 MNHNS and CDR2 SASEGT come from the germline V gene.